This passage covers 10 T cell receptor beta chains from one sample sequenced in a study of blood T cell repertoires in COVID-19. Assay used: immunoSEQ multiplex PCR; TCRdb lists only in-frame clones, some missing. Of under 400,000 clones in the sample, around 87% were seen once. Sequenced sample: PBMCs or T cells enriched from blood (not recorded which). The origin of the receptors is a man aged 35 to 55 in a cohort exposed to, infected with or recovered from COVID-19 (not recorded which).

The V and J genes are TRBV5-1 and TRBJ2-1; maybe TRBD2 (6 bases). Looked up from germline, CDR1 is SGHRS and CDR2 is YFSETQ. The CDR3 length is 13 residues. V was pared by 4 bases and J by 4 bases, with 9 bases between. As DNA, the CDR3 is TGCGCCAGCAGCGCGGAGGGGTACAATGAGCAGTTCTTC. It is translated as CASSAEGYNEQFF.

The chain employs TRBV5-8 and TRBJ1-3; no definite D call. CDR1 is SGHTS, CDR2 YDEGEE, per germline. V dropped 4 bases and J dropped 0 bases, with 8 bases sitting between them. The CDR3 loop spans 14 amino acids. The CDR3 nucleotides are TGTGCCAGCAGCCGAGGGAGCTCTGGAAACACCATATATTTT. Translation gives CASSRGSSGNTIYF.

V gene TRBV6-6 combines with J gene TRBJ1-4, with 7 bases matching TRBD1. Germline V gene data show CDR1 as MNHNY and CDR2 as SVGAGI (reference sequence). This CDR3 is 14 amino acids long. With 6 bases clipped from V and 2 bases from J, the junction kept 3 bases outside the gene matches. The CDR3 nucleotides read TGTGCCAGCAGCCGACAGGGCACTAATGAAAAACTGTTTTTT. Encoded protein: CASSRQGTNEKLFF.

V is TRBV7-8 and J is TRBJ2-7, with a weak D call TRBD2 (6 bases). The CDR3 runs to 14 residues. V was shortened by 8 bases and J by 5 bases, with 19 bases between the two germline ends. Germline CDR1 and CDR2: SGHVS and FQNEAQ. For the CDR3, the DNA is TGTGCCAGCCGCACAATCGGAGGGTTGGACGAGCAGTACTTC. Translated: CASRTIGGLDEQYF.

V gene TRBV7-6 combines with J gene TRBJ2-2; TRBD1 is a possible D gene (5 bases). With 4 bases removed from V and 2 bases from J, the gap between germline ends came to 11 bases. The CDR3 is 15 amino acids. CDR1 is SGHVS and CDR2 is FNYEAQ in the germline V gene. The CDR3 region is CASSSQGINTGELFF. The CDR3 coding sequence is TGTGCCAGCAGCTCCCAGGGTATTAACACCGGGGAGCTGTTTTTT.

This chain uses TRBV10-2 with TRBJ2-2, with a possible D match to TRBD1 (6 bases). Per the germline V gene, CDR1 is WSHSY and CDR2 is SAAADI. The germline V and J ends were trimmed by 6 bases and 3 bases, with 11 bases remaining between them. This CDR3 contains 14 residues. CDR3 protein: CASRDRTYTGELFF. Here the CDR3 DNA reads TGCGCCAGCAGAGACAGGACCTACACCGGGGAGCTGTTTTTT.

V gene TRBV7-2 combines with J gene TRBJ2-5, with 7 bases fitting TRBD2. Germline V gene sequence: CDR1 SGHTA, CDR2 FQGNSA. The ends lost 5 bases at V and 4 bases at J; junction bases unmatched: 13. CDR3 length equals 16 residues. The CDR3 loop reads CASSLLAARQLETQYF. CDR3 bases: TGTGCCAGCAGCCTCCTAGCGGCCAGGCAGTTAGAGACCCAGTACTTC.

This chain connects TRBV19 to TRBJ1-5, with D perhaps matching TRBD1 (5 bases). Germline loops: CDR1 LNHDA, CDR2 SQIVND (reference sequence). V gave up 3 bases and J gave up 4 bases, with 10 bases separating them. This CDR3 comprises 14 residues. This chain's CDR3 is CASSIKAGNQPQHF. In DNA, the CDR3 is TGTGCCAGTAGTATCAAGGCAGGGAATCAGCCCCAGCATTTT.

This clone was found a few times. The J gene is TRBJ1-2, the V gene TRBV30; D gene unclear. V lost 2 bases, J lost 4 bases, and 14 bases lay in between. There are 14 residues in the CDR3. Germline lookup yields CDR1 GTSNPN and CDR2 SVGIG (reference sequence). The CDR3 loop is CAWSQTMPAYGYTF. The CDR3 region has the DNA TGTGCCTGGAGTCAGACTATGCCTGCCTATGGCTACACCTTC.

The chain is built from TRBV4-2 and TRBJ1-4; D is undetermined. The V end lost 7 bases, the J end lost 6 bases, and 18 bases lay between the germline ends. Germline loops: CDR1 LGHNA, CDR2 YNFKEQ. The CDR3 runs to 15 residues. The CDR3 region is CASTSQATTDEKLFF. The DNA of the CDR3 is TGTGCCAGCACGAGCCAGGCGACCACGGATGAAAAACTGTTTTTT.